Listed here are 12 T cell receptor beta chains from one sample, sequenced in a study of T cells in Graves' hyperthyroidism and ophthalmopathy. RNA transcripts served as the template for amplifying TCR beta CDR3 regions. HTBI primers drove first-round RT-PCR of the TCR CDR3. TCRdb itself ran the multiplex PCR reads through MiXCR, one entry per CDR3 protein. The sample lists around 540,000 distinct CDR3 sequences; approximately 44% were seen once. The sequenced material came from peripheral blood or thyroid tissue (not recorded which). The receptors originated from a woman in her late teens or twenties with Graves' hyperthyroidism.

This clonotype was seen repeatedly, ten times or more. The rearrangement links TRBV7-2 to TRBJ1-1; D gene unclear. Germline CDR1 is SGHTA and CDR2 is FQGNSA. The CDR3 extends over 12 amino acids. The ends were cut back, 1 base at V and 5 bases at J, with 5 bases in the middle. In DNA form, the CDR3 reads TGTGCCAGCAGCTTAGGGAGGACTGAAGCTTTCTTT. It translates to CASSLGRTEAFF.

The V call is TRBV2, the J call TRBJ1-2; the D is unclear. V was pared by 6 bases and J by 0 bases, with 17 bases between. The CDR3 spans 16 residues. Germline CDR1 and CDR2: SNHLY and FYNNEI. The CDR3: CASSQEVEESNYGYTF. The CDR3 nucleotides are TGTGCCAGCAGCCAAGAAGTCGAGGAGTCTAACTATGGCTACACCTTC.

This clonotype has ten or more counts. The J gene is TRBJ1-2, the V gene TRBV25-1; D not resolved. V lost 6 bases to trimming and J lost 8 bases, with 13 bases between them. The CDR3 contains 12 residues. Per germline, CDR1 MGHDK and CDR2 SYGVNS. CDR3 DNA: TGTGCCAGCAGCCTAACAGTTAGAGGCTACACCTTC. It specifies CASSLTVRGYTF.

Comments on this clonotype: This sequence may be a read error, since a much larger clone differs from it by one base. This chain connects TRBV7-9 to TRBJ2-7; perhaps TRBD2 as D (5 bases). Germline V lookup: CDR1 SEHNR, CDR2 FQNEAQ (reference sequence). The ends were cut back, 11 bases at V and 5 bases at J, with 13 bases in the middle. The CDR3 extends over 11 amino acids. In DNA, the CDR3 is TGTGCCGGCACCCTCGGGAACGAGCAGTACTTC. Residues: CAGTLGNEQYF.

This clonotype was found many times. CDR3 residues: CSVVQPPNEAFF. Here the CDR3 DNA reads TGCAGCGTTGTTCAGCCACCCAATGAAGCTTTCTTT. The V call is TRBV29-1, the J call TRBJ1-1; no clear D gene. In germline, CDR1 is SQVTM, CDR2 ANQGSEA. The CDR3 loop spans 12 amino acids. V gave up 4 bases and J gave up 7 bases, with 13 bases separating them.

V and J are TRBV5-1 and TRBJ2-2; 7 bases fit TRBD2. Germline CDR1 is SGHRS and CDR2 is YFSETQ. The CDR3 loop spans 17 amino acids. With V trimmed by 0 bases and J by 0 bases, 5 bases remained unmatched. The CDR3 DNA is TGCGCCAGCAGCTTGGCTCTAGCGGTAACGAACACCGGGGAGCTGTTTTTT. This translates into CASSLALAVTNTGELFF.

In regard to this clonotype: A read error may explain this, as a much larger clone is one base away. No conserved phenylalanine or tryptophan is present at the end of the CDR3, so a read error is the likely explanation. The rearrangement uses TRBV24-1 and TRBJ1-2; D is undetermined. V was trimmed by 3 bases and J by 0 bases, leaving 13 bases between them. Germline V CDR1 and CDR2: KGHDR, SFDVKD. The CDR3 covers 16 residues. CDR3 DNA: TGTGCCACCAGTGATCCGGGATCCGTTTCTAACTATGGCTACACCTTA. Protein: CATSDPGSVSNYGYTL.

A word on this clonotype: This may be a read error: a much more frequent sequence differs by one nucleotide. Given the absence of the conserved phenylalanine or tryptophan at the CDR3 end, a read error is likely. This chain uses TRBV29-1 with TRBJ1-5; a possible D gene is TRBD1 (5 bases). The V end was cut by 6 bases, the J end by 6 bases, with 21 bases between. The V gene's germline CDR1 is SQVTM and CDR2 ANQGSEA. This CDR3 contains 15 residues. The CDR3 DNA follows: TGCAGCGTCTTGACAGAGGGGTTAGGTGGTCAGCCCCAGCATCTT. This sequence encodes CSVLTEGLGGQPQHL.

As concerns this clonotype: This sequence may be a read error, since a much larger clone differs from it by one base. This sequence joins TRBV10-3 and TRBJ2-5, with 8 bases lining up with TRBD1. CDR3 length: 14 amino acids. Germline loops: CDR1 ENHRY, CDR2 SYGVKD. V trimming: 4 bases; J trimming: 5 bases; junction bases outside the gene matches: 6. The CDR3 protein is CAISGTGSAETQYF. CDR3 coding DNA: TGTGCCATCAGTGGGACAGGGAGTGCGGAGACCCAGTACTTC.

This clonotype was observed a few times. This chain connects TRBV20-1 to TRBJ1-1; TRBD1 matches 8 bases. Germline V CDR1 and CDR2: DFQATT, SNEGSKA (reference sequence). This CDR3 has 15 amino acids. V gave up 5 bases and J gave up 1 base; unmatched junction bases: 9. The CDR3 bases are TGCAGTGCTTTACAGGGGGGCATGCGGAACACTGAAGCTTTCTTT. This sequence encodes CSALQGGMRNTEAFF.

The V and J genes are TRBV10-2 and TRBJ2-7; 7 bases align to TRBD2. J gave up 3 bases and V 6 bases, and 8 bases lay outside the gene matches. The length of the CDR3 is 14 residues. Germline assignment: CDR1 WSHSY and CDR2 SAAADI. The CDR3 bases are TGCGCCAGCAGAGCAGCGGGAACTTTCTACGAGCAGTACTTC. Translated: CASRAAGTFYEQYF.

As to this clonotype: One end of the junction is discordant with germline, which a read error may explain. The chain links TRBV7-9 to TRBJ1-2, with a tentative D call TRBD1 (5 bases). CDR3 length: 14 residues. CDR1 and CDR2 (germline): SEHNR, FQNEAQ (reference sequence). Here the CDR3 DNA reads TGTGCCAGCAGCCCCCTGGGGGGGTTTGATGGCTACGCCTTC. Translated: CASSPLGGFDGYAF. The entire variable domain, with the rest obtained from reference TRBV7-9 and TRBJ1-2, is as follows: DTGVSQNPRHKITKRGQNVTFRCDPISEHNRLYWYRQTLGQGPEFLTYFQNEAQLEKSRLLSDRFSAERPKGSFSTLEIQRTEQGDSAMYLCASSPLGGFDGYAFGSGTRLTVV.